One and the same sample provided the 15 T cell receptor beta chains below, sequenced in a study of response to subunit inactivated influenza vaccine. TCRdb analysed the RT-PCR reads with MiXCR anew, one entry per CDR3 protein. The sample gives 300,000 to 350,000 distinct CDR3 sequences, approximately 20% of which show up once; about a tenth is in the top ten. The sequences come from PBMCs from blood, collected less than 22 months after vaccination. The receptors were gathered from a man aged 50 to 69 who received an inactivated influenza vaccine.

This clonotype appeared a few times. This sequence joins TRBV4-2 and TRBJ1-2; D is unclear. The CDR3 sequence is 15 residues long. The germline CDR1 and CDR2 sequences are LGHNA and YNFKEQ. V lost 0 bases, J lost 8 bases, and 16 bases lay in between. CDR3 DNA: TGTGCCAGCAGCCAAGATGCTCGGGGAGAAGTAGGCTACACCTTC. Translation: CASSQDARGEVGYTF.

This clonotype appeared a few times. The V and J genes are TRBV3-1 and TRBJ1-2; possible D gene TRBD1, 5 bases. The CDR3 has 14 amino acids. Trimming shortened V by 0 bases and J by 2 bases, and 7 bases separated the two germline ends. Germline V gene lookup returns CDR1 LGHDT and CDR2 YNNKEL (reference sequence). CDR3 sequence (DNA): TGTGCCAGCAGCCAAGAACCAGGGAACTATGGCTACACCTTC. Protein sequence: CASSQEPGNYGYTF. Drawing the rest from reference TRBV3-1 and TRBJ1-2, the complete variable domain is DTAVSQTPKYLVTQMGNDKSIKCEQNLGHDTMYWYKQDSKKFLKIMFSYNNKELIINETVPNRFSPKSPDKAHLNLHINSLELGDSAVYFCASSQEPGNYGYTFGSGTRLTVV.

The chain recombines TRBV20-1 with TRBJ1-5; D remains unclear. Germline loops: CDR1 DFQATT, CDR2 SNEGSKA (reference sequence). The germline V and J ends were trimmed by 4 bases and 4 bases, with 11 bases remaining between them. CDR3 length equals 13 residues. The CDR3 sequence: CSATRTGNQPQHF. The CDR3 DNA follows: TGCAGTGCTACCCGGACGGGAAATCAGCCCCAGCATTTT.

J is TRBJ1-2 and V is TRBV5-1; D may be TRBD1 (5 bases). Germline lookup yields CDR1 SGHRS and CDR2 YFSETQ. V lost 4 bases and J lost 5, with 21 bases in between. The CDR3 covers 16 residues. The CDR3 nucleotides read TGCGCCAGCAGCCCCGGGACCCCCGGAGTGGGGTATGGCTACACCTTC. This sequence encodes CASSPGTPGVGYGYTF. Using reference TRBV5-1 and TRBJ1-2 for the parts outside the CDR3, the full variable domain is KAGVTQTPRYLIKTRGQQVTLSCSPISGHRSVSWYQQTPGQGLQFLFEYFSETQRNKGNFPGRFSGRQFSNSRSEMNVSTLELGDSALYLCASSPGTPGVGYGYTFGSGTRLTVV.

This clonotype was seen only a few times. The rearrangement uses TRBV5-1 and TRBJ2-7; TRBD1 matches 9 bases. The CDR3 covers 16 residues. With V trimmed by 4 bases and J by 0 bases, 8 bases remained unmatched. CDR1 and CDR2 from the germline V gene are SGHRS and YFSETQ. The CDR3 coding sequence is TGCGCCAGCAGCCTAACCGGGACAGGGTACTCCTACGAGCAGTACTTC. It yields the protein CASSLTGTGYSYEQYF. The full variable domain, with the rest looked up from reference TRBV5-1 and TRBJ2-7, is KAGVTQTPRYLIKTRGQQVTLSCSPISGHRSVSWYQQTPGQGLQFLFEYFSETQRNKGNFPGRFSGRQFSNSRSEMNVSTLELGDSALYLCASSLTGTGYSYEQYFGPGTRLTVT.

This clonotype was found many times. The chain carries TRBV4-1 and TRBJ2-7; D uncertain. The ends were cut back, 2 bases at V and 2 bases at J, with 7 bases in the middle. The CDR3 is 13 residues long. Germline V gene sequence: CDR1 MGHRA, CDR2 YSYEKL. The CDR3 region has the DNA TGCGCCAGCAGCCAACCACAAACCTACGAGCAGTACTTC. Translated, it gives CASSQPQTYEQYF.

The rearrangement joins TRBV6-2 or TRBV6-3 to TRBJ2-7, with D possibly matching TRBD2 (7 bases). V was cut by 5 bases and J by 7 bases, with 18 bases left in between. Germline assignment: CDR1 MNHEY and CDR2 SVGEGT. This CDR3 has 14 residues. The CDR3 reads CASSAGPRGAEQYF. CDR3 coding DNA: TGTGCCAGCAGTGCCGGTCCCCGGGGGGCTGAGCAGTACTTC.

The chain recombines TRBV5-4 with TRBJ1-2; D uncertain. Deletions cut 0 bases from V and 2 bases from J, with 8 bases between. CDR3 length equals 14 residues. Germline lookup yields CDR1 SGHNT and CDR2 YYREEE (reference sequence). CDR3 amino acids: CASSLERENYGYTF. The CDR3 DNA sequence: TGTGCCAGCAGCTTGGAAAGGGAGAACTATGGCTACACCTTC. Full variable domain (remainder filled in from reference TRBV5-4 and TRBJ1-2): ETGVTQSPTHLIKTRGQQVTLRCSSQSGHNTVSWYQQALGQGPQFIFQYYREEENGRGNFPPRFSGLQFPNYSSELNVNALELDDSALYLCASSLERENYGYTFGSGTRLTVV.

This clonotype was observed a handful of times. The genes are TRBV14 and TRBJ1-4, with unresolved D. Trimming took off 4 bases at V and 5 bases at J, with 8 bases between the two ends. There are 13 residues in the CDR3. CDR1 and CDR2 (germline): SGHDN, FVKESK. CDR3 loop: CASSPGPNEKLFF. The CDR3 region has the DNA TGTGCCAGCAGCCCCGGGCCCAATGAAAAACTGTTTTTT.

The chain combines TRBV12-3 or TRBV12-4 with TRBJ2-2; D is unclear. Trimming stripped 3 bases from V and 7 bases from J, with 6 bases between. There are 12 residues in the CDR3. The DNA for the CDR3 is TGTGCCAGCAGTTTTGTATACGGGGAGCTGTTTTTT. Encoded protein: CASSFVYGELFF.

This chain uses TRBV20-1 with TRBJ1-5; 9 nucleotides align to TRBD1. The CDR3 covers 13 residues. J was trimmed by 6 bases and V by 6 bases; bases with no gene match: 6. Per germline, CDR1 DFQATT and CDR2 SNEGSKA (reference sequence). The CDR3 reads CSAQQGAGQPQHF. The CDR3 DNA sequence: TGCAGTGCGCAACAGGGGGCCGGTCAGCCCCAGCATTTT.

The chain recombines TRBV12-3 or TRBV12-4 with TRBJ1-2; the D gene is possibly TRBD1 (5 bases). Trimming shortened V by 6 bases and J by 7 bases, and 18 bases separated the two germline ends. The CDR3 consists of 14 residues. The CDR3 is CASRTQRDVRGYTF. The CDR3 bases are TGTGCCAGCAGAACTCAACGGGACGTCCGTGGCTACACCTTC.

The chain is built from TRBV19 and TRBJ2-7, with D possibly being TRBD2 (5 bases). Germline CDR1 is LNHDA and CDR2 is SQIVND (reference sequence). V lost 7 bases, J lost 2 bases, and 12 bases lay in between. There are 13 residues in the CDR3. CDR3 region: CASNEGEAYEQYF. The CDR3 coding sequence is TGTGCCAGTAATGAGGGAGAGGCCTACGAGCAGTACTTC. Full variable domain (outside the CDR3, taken from reference TRBV19 and TRBJ2-7): DGGITQSPKYLFRKEGQNVTLSCEQNLNHDAMYWYRQDPGQGLRLIYYSQIVNDFQKGDIAEGYSVSREKKESFPLTVTSAQKNPTAFYLCASNEGEAYEQYFGPGTRLTVT.

The V call is TRBV4-2, the J call TRBJ2-3, with D maybe TRBD2 (6 bases). The CDR3 has 17 residues. CDR1 is LGHNA and CDR2 is YNFKEQ in the germline V gene. V lost 0 bases, J lost 4 bases, and 17 bases lay in between. CDR3 residues: CASSQESYGRGPDTQYF. The CDR3 nucleotides read TGTGCCAGCAGCCAAGAGTCGTACGGGAGAGGGCCAGATACGCAGTATTTT.

This clonotype was observed at least ten times. This rearrangement joins TRBV12-3 or TRBV12-4 to TRBJ1-1; 9 positions match TRBD1. Trimming took 5 bases from V and 10 from J; bases not matched to a gene: 2. The CDR3 covers 11 residues. CDR3 nucleotide sequence: TGTGCCAGCAGTGGACAGGGGAGAGCTTTCTTT. Its protein product is CASSGQGRAFF.